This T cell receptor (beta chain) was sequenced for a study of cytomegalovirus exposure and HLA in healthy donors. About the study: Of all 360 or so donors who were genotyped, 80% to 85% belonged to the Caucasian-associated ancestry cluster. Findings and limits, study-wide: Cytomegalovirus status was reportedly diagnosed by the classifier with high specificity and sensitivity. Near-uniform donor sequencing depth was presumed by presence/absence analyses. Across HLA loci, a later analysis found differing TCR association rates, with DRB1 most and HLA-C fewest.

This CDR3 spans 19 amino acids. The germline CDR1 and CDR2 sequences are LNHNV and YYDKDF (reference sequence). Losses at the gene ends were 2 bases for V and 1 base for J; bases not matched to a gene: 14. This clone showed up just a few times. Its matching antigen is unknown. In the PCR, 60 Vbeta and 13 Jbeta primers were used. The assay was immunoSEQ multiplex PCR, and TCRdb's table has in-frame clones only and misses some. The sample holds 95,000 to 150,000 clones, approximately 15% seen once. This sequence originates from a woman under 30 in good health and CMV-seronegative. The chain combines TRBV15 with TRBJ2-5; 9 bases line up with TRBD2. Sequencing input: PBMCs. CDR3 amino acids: CATSRTWPGLASFQETQYF. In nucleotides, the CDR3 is TGTGCCACCAGCAGAACTTGGCCGGGACTAGCTTCCTTCCAAGAGACCCAGTACTTC.